These T cell receptor beta chains were read from a single sample in a study of Graves' ophthalmopathy and Graves' hyperthyroidism. TCRdb used MiXCR to reprocess the multiplex PCR reads, holding one entry per CDR3 protein. The data show over 650,000 distinct CDR3 sequences, 35% to 45% seen once. Sequenced: peripheral blood. These receptors were obtained from an adult man with Graves' ophthalmopathy. The conserved cysteine and the conserved F or W are not part of the CDR3 here. Each record gives: CDR3 length, J gene, V gene, CDR3 protein.

11 TRBJ2-5 TRBV19 ASRIGASGTQY
12 TRBJ1-2 TRBV7-2 ASSLTRDPGGYT
14 TRBJ2-7 TRBV2 ATSSSVSGGSYEQY
9 TRBJ2-1 TRBV20-1 SARIWAEQF
12 TRBJ1-4 TRBV7-2 ASSFQGSNEKLF
14 TRBJ2-5 TRBV5-1 ASRDGVGPGQETQY
11 TRBJ1-3 TRBV20-1 SASRGAGNTIY
16 TRBJ2-5 TRBV25-1 ASSVSGTGGDYQETQY
12 TRBJ2-7 TRBV6-4 ASRPGLVTYEQY
10 TRBJ2-7 TRBV2 ASSYPPGEQY
14 TRBJ2-5 TRBV29-1 SVDRTSGRNQETQY
13 TRBJ2-5 TRBV10-3 AISEGQGAAETQY
7 TRBJ2-3 TRBV29-1 SDDNEQY
11 TRBJ1-1 TRBV15 ATSRTRNTEAF
11 TRBJ1-4 TRBV7-9 ASRAVSNEKLF
13 TRBJ2-5 TRBV7-9 ASSPGQVPQETQY
13 TRBJ2-5 TRBV9 ASSVAPERGETQY
14 TRBJ1-5 TRBV6-5 ASSEAAGGGDQPQH
11 TRBJ1-6 TRBV25-1 ARRRGVSSPLH
10 TRBJ1-1 TRBV20-1 SAKAGPTEAF
13 TRBJ1-1 TRBV9 ASSVAPGGNTEAF
8 TRBJ2-6 TRBV30 ALRANVLT
14 TRBJ1-3 TRBV7-6 ASSVVGDISGNTIY
12 TRBJ2-7 TRBV27 ASSTGTGVFEQY
10 TRBJ2-7 TRBV10-3 AISTTGVEQY
17 TRBJ1-1 TRBV12-3/TRBV12-4 ASSLGRDRGLIRNTEAF
11 TRBJ1-5 TRBV19 ASSMGQGAYEH
14 TRBJ2-2 TRBV7-3 ASSLFQGGNTGELF
13 TRBJ2-7 TRBV19 ASSIRTDPSYEQY
13 TRBJ2-7 TRBV5-1 ANSVGTSGATGQY
12 TRBJ2-2 TRBV7-8 ASSLAAGTGELF
12 TRBJ1-5 TRBV4-2 ASRAGSINQPQH
12 TRBJ1-5 TRBV12-3/TRBV12-4 ASSLTDRVQPQH
12 TRBJ2-5 TRBV7-2 ASKGGGAPETQY
11 TRBJ2-5 TRBV7-2 ASSPRDKETQY
12 TRBJ2-6 TRBV9 ASSVLSGANVLT
12 TRBJ2-7 TRBV5-1 ASSLDRGRDEQY
14 TRBJ1-4 TRBV7-2 ASSIGTGATNGKLF
13 TRBJ1-1 TRBV12-3/TRBV12-4 ASSLKIVGATEAF
13 TRBJ2-2 TRBV5-1 ASSGATGYTGELF
12 TRBJ1-4 TRBV7-2 ASSLRGSDEKLF
14 TRBJ1-2 TRBV4-1 ASSQVSSAVDGGYT
12 TRBJ2-1 TRBV29-1 SVEGLAGVIEQF
13 TRBJ1-2 TRBV5-1 ASSPYSSRLYGYT
12 TRBJ1-1 TRBV29-1 SVVRPLGTGWLG
11 TRBJ1-1 TRBV29-1 SVVGQGDTEAF
12 TRBJ2-7 TRBV29-1 SVRLDIRPYEQY
12 TRBJ1-2 TRBV10-3 ASSPDTINYGYT
11 TRBJ1-1 TRBV7-2 ASSLVSQAEAF
12 TRBJ2-5 TRBV20-1 SAGLLTGIETQY
13 TRBJ1-1 TRBV25-1 ASSRGGGGNTEAF
16 TRBJ2-5 TRBV29-1 SVEGTVRPEIPQETQY
7 TRBJ1-5 TRBV6-5 PSDQPQH
11 TRBJ1-2 TRBV14 AWTERQGNGYT
11 TRBJ1-5 TRBV2 ASSEGRGETQH